This T cell receptor (beta chain) emerged from a study of shared clonotypes between healthy human individuals. On the study more broadly: Each donor had three CD4 naive, three CD4 memory, two CD8 naive and one CD8 memory plate.

Assay runs were performed at deep level. Assay used: immunoSEQ multiplex PCR; TCRdb lists only in-frame clones, some missing. Of around 2.3 million clones detected, approximately 95% appear once; the ten largest clones hold 0.1% to 0.15%. Germline V gene data show CDR1 as SGDLS and CDR2 as YYNGEE. The CDR3 spans 15 residues. V was cut by 0 bases and J by 4 bases, with 11 bases left in between. CD45RA-negative memory and CD45RA+ naive subsets were split from the CD4+ cells. Remarks on this clone: This CDR3 is also generated by other DNA sequences in the sample.

Sequencing was performed on naive CD4+ T cells sorted from blood. This sample's subset: CD45RA+ positively selected. This sequence joins TRBV9 and TRBJ2-1; maybe TRBD1 (6 bases). This clonotype originated in a man in his late teens or twenties in good health. This chain's CDR3 is CASSVGGGSYNEQFF. CDR3 sequence (DNA): TGTGCCAGCAGCGTAGGTGGGGGCTCGTACAATGAGCAGTTCTTC.